This TCR beta chain was retrieved from a study of PD-L1 blockade in urothelial cancer. Findings and caveats of the study: Pretreatment peripheral blood TCR clonality that fell below the median predicted better survival among the patients studied.

Repertoires were generated with immunoSEQ multiplex PCR, while TCRdb's copy carries only in-frame clones and drops some. The sample carries 37,000 or so clones, about 87% recorded once. The length of the CDR3 is 13 residues. Per germline, CDR1 GTSNPN and CDR2 SVGIG (reference sequence). V lost 5 bases to trimming and J lost 3 bases; unmatched junction nucleotides: 4. The sample's time point: pretreatment peripheral blood. Points on this clone: Antigen unknown.

The sample was PBMCs, taken around atezolizumab (anti-PD-L1) treatment. The sequence came from a man aged 55 to 70 with urothelial cancer. This sequence joins TRBV30 and TRBJ2-1; 7 nucleotides align to TRBD2. CDR3 nucleotides: TGTGCCTGGCTAGCGGAGTACTACAATGAGCAGTTCTTC. Its translation is CAWLAEYYNEQFF.